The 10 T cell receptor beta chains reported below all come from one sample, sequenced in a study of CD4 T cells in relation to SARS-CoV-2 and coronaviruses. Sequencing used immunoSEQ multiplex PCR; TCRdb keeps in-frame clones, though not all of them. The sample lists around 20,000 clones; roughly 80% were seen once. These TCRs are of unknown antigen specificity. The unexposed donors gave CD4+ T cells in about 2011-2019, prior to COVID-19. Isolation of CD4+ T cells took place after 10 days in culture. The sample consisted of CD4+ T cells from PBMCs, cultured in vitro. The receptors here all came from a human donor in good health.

In DNA, the CDR3 is TGTGCCAGCAACTCGGGACAGGGCGGGAATTCACCCCTCCACTTT. It codes for CASNSGQGGNSPLHF. The J gene is TRBJ1-6, the V gene TRBV4-2; 9 bases are a match to TRBD1. CDR1 is LGHNA, CDR2 YNFKEQ, per germline. This CDR3 comprises 15 residues. After removal of 7 bases from V and 7 bases from J, the junction contained 8 bases not matched to a gene.

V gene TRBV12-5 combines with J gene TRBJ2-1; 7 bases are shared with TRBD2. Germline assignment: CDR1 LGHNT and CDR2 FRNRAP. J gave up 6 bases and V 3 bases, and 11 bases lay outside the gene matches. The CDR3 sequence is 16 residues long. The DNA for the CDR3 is TGTGCTAGTGGTTTTGACTACGGGAGCGGGGCCAATGAGCAGTTCTTC. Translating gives CASGFDYGSGANEQFF.

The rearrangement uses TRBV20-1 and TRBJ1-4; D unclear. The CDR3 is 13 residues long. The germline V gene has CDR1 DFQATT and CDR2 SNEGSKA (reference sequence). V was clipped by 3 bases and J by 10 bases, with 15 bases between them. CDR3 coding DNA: TGCAGTGCTAGTTCTATCGGGGTCGGAAAACTGTTTTTT. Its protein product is CSASSIGVGKLFF.

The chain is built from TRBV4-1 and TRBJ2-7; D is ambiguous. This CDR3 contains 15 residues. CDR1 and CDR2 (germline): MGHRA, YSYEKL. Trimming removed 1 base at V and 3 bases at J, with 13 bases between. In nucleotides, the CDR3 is TGCGCCAGCAGCCAAGTATCGGACGGCTTCTACGAGCAGTACTTC. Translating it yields CASSQVSDGFYEQYF.

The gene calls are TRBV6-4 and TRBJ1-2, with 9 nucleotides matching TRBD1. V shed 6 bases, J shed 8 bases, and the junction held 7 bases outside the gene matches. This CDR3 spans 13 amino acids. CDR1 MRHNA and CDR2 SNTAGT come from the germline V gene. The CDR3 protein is CASSGTGGAGYTF. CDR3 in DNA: TGTGCCAGCAGCGGAACAGGGGGCGCCGGCTACACCTTC.

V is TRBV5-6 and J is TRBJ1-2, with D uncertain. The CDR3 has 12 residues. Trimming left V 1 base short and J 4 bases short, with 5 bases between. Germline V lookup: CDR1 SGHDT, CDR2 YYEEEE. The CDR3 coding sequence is TGTGCCAGCAGCTTGCCCGTCTATGGCTACACCTTC. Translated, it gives CASSLPVYGYTF.

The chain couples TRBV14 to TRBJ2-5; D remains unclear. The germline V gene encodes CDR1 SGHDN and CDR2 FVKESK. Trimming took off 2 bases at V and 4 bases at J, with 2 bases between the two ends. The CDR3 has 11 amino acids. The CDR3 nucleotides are TGTGCCAGCAGCCAATCAGAGACCCAGTACTTC. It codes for CASSQSETQYF.

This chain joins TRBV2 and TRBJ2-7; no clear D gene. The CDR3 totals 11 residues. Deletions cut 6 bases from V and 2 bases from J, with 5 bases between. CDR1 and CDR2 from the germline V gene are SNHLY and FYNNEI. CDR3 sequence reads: CASRVTYEQYF. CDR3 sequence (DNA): TGTGCCAGCAGGGTCACCTACGAGCAGTACTTC.

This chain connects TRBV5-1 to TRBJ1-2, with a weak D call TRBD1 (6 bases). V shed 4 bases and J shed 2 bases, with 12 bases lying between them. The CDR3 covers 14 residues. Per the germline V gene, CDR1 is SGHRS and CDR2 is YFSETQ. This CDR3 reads CASSPGTRNYGYTF. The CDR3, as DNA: TGCGCCAGCAGCCCCGGGACAAGGAACTATGGCTACACCTTC.

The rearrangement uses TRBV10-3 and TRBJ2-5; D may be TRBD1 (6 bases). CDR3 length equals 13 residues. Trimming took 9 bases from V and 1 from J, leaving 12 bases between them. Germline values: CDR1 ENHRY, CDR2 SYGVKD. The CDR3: CAITTGIQETQYF. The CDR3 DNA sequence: TGTGCCATTACAACAGGGATCCAAGAGACCCAGTACTTC.